The present TCR beta chain was sequenced within a study of shared clonotypes between healthy human individuals. Study-level findings and limits: What naive subsets generally showed was a larger estimated richness than memory subsets showed.

The V end was cut by 8 bases, the J end by 6 bases, with 22 bases between. The germline V gene has CDR1 SEHNR and CDR2 FQNEAQ (reference sequence). This CDR3 contains 15 residues. Naive-designated CD8 cells lacked CD45RO, were positively enriched for CCR7, and omitted terminally differentiated effector memory CD45RA+ cells. Execution of the assay was at deep level. Replicate PCRs run on sorted subsets employed 200 ng DNA, about 27,000 T cell genomes. In the study's own analysis: ImmunoSEQ output held junction-only sequences without quality scores, so filtering differed. The table came from immunoSEQ multiplex PCR; TCRdb's copy has only in-frame clones and leaves some out. From that table come the V and J calls and clone size; the DNA was used to work out D and trimming. Of 550,000 to 600,000 clones listed, nearly 98% are singletons. Concerning this clone itself: Its target is not known.

The receptor's source is a man aged 30 to 39 in good health. V gene TRBV7-9 combines with J gene TRBJ1-1; TRBD1 might be the D (6 bases). Sequenced material: naive CD8+ T cells sorted from blood. CDR3 DNA sequence: TGTGCCAGCGTCATGGGGGCAGTGGATGCCCCTGAAGCTTTCTTT. Translation gives CASVMGAVDAPEAFF.